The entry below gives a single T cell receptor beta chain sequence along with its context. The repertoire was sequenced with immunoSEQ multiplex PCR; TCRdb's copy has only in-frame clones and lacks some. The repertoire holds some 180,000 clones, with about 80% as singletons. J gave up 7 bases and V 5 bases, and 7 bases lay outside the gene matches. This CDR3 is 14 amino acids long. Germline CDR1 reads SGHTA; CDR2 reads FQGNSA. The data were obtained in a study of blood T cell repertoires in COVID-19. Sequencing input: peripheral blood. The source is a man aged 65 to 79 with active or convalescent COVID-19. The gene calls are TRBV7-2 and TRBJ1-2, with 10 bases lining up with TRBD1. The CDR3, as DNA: TGTGCCAGCAGCGCGGGGACAGGGGAACCTGGCTACACCTTC. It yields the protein CASSAGTGEPGYTF.